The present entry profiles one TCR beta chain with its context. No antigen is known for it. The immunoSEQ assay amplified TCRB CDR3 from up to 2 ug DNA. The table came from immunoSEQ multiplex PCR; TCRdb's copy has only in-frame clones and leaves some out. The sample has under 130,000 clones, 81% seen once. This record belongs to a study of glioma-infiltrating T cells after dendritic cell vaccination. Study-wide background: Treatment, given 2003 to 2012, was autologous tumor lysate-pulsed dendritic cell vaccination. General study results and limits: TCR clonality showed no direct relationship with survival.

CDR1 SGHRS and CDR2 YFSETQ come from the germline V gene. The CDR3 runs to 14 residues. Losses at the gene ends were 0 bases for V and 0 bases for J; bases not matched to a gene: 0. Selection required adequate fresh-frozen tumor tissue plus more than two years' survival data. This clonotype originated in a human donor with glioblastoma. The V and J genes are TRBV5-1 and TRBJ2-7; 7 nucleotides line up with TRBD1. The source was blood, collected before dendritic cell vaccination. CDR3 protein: CASSLGQGSYEQYF. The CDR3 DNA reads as TGCGCCAGCAGCTTGGGACAGGGCTCCTACGAGCAGTACTTC. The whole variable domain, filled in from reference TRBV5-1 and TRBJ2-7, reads KAGVTQTPRYLIKTRGQQVTLSCSPISGHRSVSWYQQTPGQGLQFLFEYFSETQRNKGNFPGRFSGRQFSNSRSEMNVSTLELGDSALYLCASSLGQGSYEQYFGPGTRLTVT.